A single sample is the source of the 20 T cell receptor beta chains below, sequenced in a study of PD-1 blockade in classical Hodgkin lymphoma. Brentuximab vedotin exposure varied, and every patient relapsed after autologous stem cell transplantation. Clones were read by immunoSEQ multiplex PCR, and TCRdb kept only the in-frame ones, dropping some. The table lists about 110,000 clones, 80% to 90% of them singletons. The sample consisted of peripheral blood mononuclear cells (PBMCs), taken before the second cycle of nivolumab. These receptors were collected from a human donor with classical Hodgkin lymphoma.

The gene calls are TRBV6-5 and TRBJ2-7; TRBD2 agrees at 7 bases. V gave up 8 bases and J gave up 7 bases; unmatched junction bases: 17. The CDR3 runs to 15 residues. Germline CDR1 and CDR2: MNHEY and SVGAGI. The CDR3 DNA reads TGTGCCAGCCGCCGGACCGGGACTACTGATCAGGAGCAGTACTTC. It yields the protein CASRRTGTTDQEQYF.

The V and J genes are TRBV7-2 and TRBJ2-4; D is unresolved. Germline V lookup: CDR1 SGHTA, CDR2 FQGNSA. Trimming pared 4 bases from V and 1 base from J, leaving 14 bases between. CDR3 length equals 16 residues. CDR3 amino acids: CASSSSGQNAKNIQYF. CDR3 nucleotides: TGTGCCAGCAGCTCCTCAGGCCAGAACGCCAAAAACATTCAGTACTTC.

The V gene is TRBV19, the J gene TRBJ1-2; D unclear. The CDR3 runs 15 residues. The germline V gene has CDR1 LNHDA and CDR2 SQIVND (reference sequence). The germline V and J ends were trimmed by 6 bases and 5 bases, with 19 bases remaining between them. The CDR3 coding sequence is TGTGCCAGTAGGCTGAGTGGGATGAGAAGATATGGCTACACCTTC. It is translated as CASRLSGMRRYGYTF.

This chain uses TRBV7-9 with TRBJ1-3; D is undetermined. Germline loops: CDR1 SEHNR, CDR2 FQNEAQ (reference sequence). With 5 bases removed from V and 1 base from J, the gap between germline ends came to 9 bases. The CDR3 length is 14 residues. The CDR3 coding sequence is TGTGCCAGCAGCGGACGAAATTCTGGAAACACCATATATTTT. Residues: CASSGRNSGNTIYF.

This clone was observed once. V is TRBV21-1 and J is TRBJ2-1; TRBD2, the table's D call, lacks a check against the DNA. TRBV21-1 represents a pseudogene. This CDR3 is 16 amino acids long. CDR3 residues: CASSLPTSGIPNEQFF. The DNA of the CDR3 is TGTGCCAGCAGCTTACCCACTAGCGGGATCCCCAATGAGCAGTTCTTC.

The rearrangement uses TRBV19 and TRBJ2-5; tentatively, D is TRBD2 (6 bases). The CDR3 extends over 13 amino acids. The germline CDR1 and CDR2 sequences are LNHDA and SQIVND (reference sequence). The germline V and J ends were trimmed by 1 base and 11 bases, with 14 bases remaining between them. The CDR3 region has the DNA TGTGCCAGTAGTATAGCGGAGGGTATGGAGCAGTACTTC. This sequence encodes CASSIAEGMEQYF.

The chain employs TRBV5-1 and TRBJ2-3; D not resolved. CDR1 and CDR2 from the germline V gene are SGHRS and YFSETQ. The CDR3 runs to 14 residues. Trimming stripped 1 base from V and 0 bases from J, with 6 bases between. The CDR3 sequence is CASSLHGSTDTQYF. The CDR3 bases are TGCGCCAGCAGCTTGCACGGGAGCACAGATACGCAGTATTTT.

The chain uses TRBV2 and TRBJ2-7, with 11 bases fitting TRBD2. The CDR3 is 14 amino acids. V was pared by 7 bases and J by 1 base, with 3 bases of the junction left unmatched. Germline loops: CDR1 SNHLY, CDR2 FYNNEI. The DNA of the CDR3 is TGTGCCAGCATCCGACTAGCGGGGTCCTACGAGCAGTACTTC. Translating gives CASIRLAGSYEQYF.

The chain carries TRBV15 and TRBJ2-7; 10 nucleotides align to TRBD2. This CDR3 is 17 amino acids long. The germline gives CDR1 LNHNV, CDR2 YYDKDF (reference sequence). Losses at the gene ends were 2 bases for V and 3 bases for J; bases not matched to a gene: 10. In nucleotides, the CDR3 is TGTGCCACCAGCAGACTATTTGGGACTAGCGAAAACTACGAGCAGTACTTC. It yields the protein CATSRLFGTSENYEQYF.

The V gene is TRBV5-5, the J gene TRBJ2-3; 7 nucleotides match TRBD1. CDR3 length: 15 residues. The V gene's germline CDR1 is SGHKS and CDR2 YYEKEE (reference sequence). J lost 1 base, V lost 2 bases, and 4 bases had no gene match. CDR3 nucleotides: TGTGCCAGCAGCTTCACAGGGGTTGGCACAGATACGCAGTATTTT. Its protein is CASSFTGVGTDTQYF.

This clone appeared a single time. The chain is built from TRBV5-4 and TRBJ1-5, with 10 bases matching TRBD1. The germline CDR1 and CDR2 sequences are SGHNT and YYREEE (reference sequence). There are 14 residues in the CDR3. The V segment lost 3 bases and the J segment 7 bases; nucleotides outside the gene matches: 4. CDR3 sequence: CASSSGQGGQPQHF. The CDR3 coding sequence is TGTGCCAGCAGCTCAGGACAGGGGGGACAGCCCCAGCATTTT.

V and J are TRBV6-1 and TRBJ1-2; TRBD1 agrees at 7 bases. The trim removed 6 bases at V and 4 bases at J, leaving 5 bases unmatched. Germline CDR1 and CDR2: MNHNS and SASEGT. The CDR3 length is 13 residues. CDR3 amino acids: CASREQGFYGYTF. The CDR3, as DNA: TGTGCCAGCAGGGAACAGGGGTTCTATGGCTACACCTTC.

This clone is a singleton in its sample. The chain combines TRBV11-2 with TRBJ1-2; 8 nucleotides line up with TRBD1. From germline, CDR1 is SGHAT and CDR2 FQNNGV. After removal of 0 bases from V and 2 bases from J, the junction contained 2 bases not matched to a gene. The length of the CDR3 is 15 residues. The CDR3 is CASSLDHRGNYGYTF. CDR3 coding DNA: TGTGCCAGCAGCTTAGACCACAGGGGGAACTATGGCTACACCTTC.

This chain joins TRBV29-1 and TRBJ1-2; D perhaps matches TRBD1 (6 bases). Between the trimmed V and J ends, which lost 3 bases and 6 bases, there was a span of 11 bases. This CDR3 contains 12 residues. In germline, CDR1 is SQVTM, CDR2 ANQGSEA. This CDR3 is CSVDSDRHGYTF. In DNA form, the CDR3 reads TGCAGCGTTGACAGTGACAGGCATGGCTACACCTTC.

The chain links TRBV7-9 to TRBJ2-7, with D hard to call. Per the germline V gene, CDR1 is SEHNR and CDR2 is FQNEAQ (reference sequence). The CDR3 contains 15 residues. Between the trimmed V and J ends, which lost 2 bases and 7 bases, there was a span of 18 bases. CDR3 in DNA: TGTGCCAGCAGCTTATCGGCAGATAGATCTGGTGAGCAGTACTTC. It yields the protein CASSLSADRSGEQYF.

This clone was observed a single time. The chain uses TRBV4-1 and TRBJ2-1, with 8 bases that match TRBD2. This CDR3 contains 14 residues. The trim removed 4 bases at V and 7 bases at J, leaving 6 bases unmatched. CDR1 MGHRA and CDR2 YSYEKL come from the germline V gene. CDR3 protein: CASSLTGTRNEQFF. In DNA form, the CDR3 reads TGCGCCAGCAGCCTAACCGGGACTAGGAATGAGCAGTTCTTC.

DNA of the CDR3: TGTGCCAGCAGTGTGAACGGGAACTCCTACAATGAGCAGTTCTTC. Translating it yields CASSVNGNSYNEQFF. The chain recombines TRBV2 with TRBJ2-1, with D possibly matching TRBD2 (5 bases). Germline assignment: CDR1 SNHLY and CDR2 FYNNEI. This CDR3 has 15 residues. The V gene lost 4 bases and the J gene lost 0 bases, with 10 bases spanning the gap.

The rearrangement uses TRBV28 and TRBJ2-4; 7 bases align to TRBD1. CDR3 size: 16 residues. Per the germline V gene, CDR1 is MDHEN and CDR2 is SYDVKM. Trimming took 6 bases from V and 0 from J; bases not matched to a gene: 8. The CDR3 bases are TGTGCCAGCAGCCCAACAGGGGCCGGAGCCAAAAACATTCAGTACTTC. Translating it yields CASSPTGAGAKNIQYF.

Written as DNA, the CDR3 is TGCGCCAGCAGCTTGGGCGGCGGAACGAGCTCCTACAATGAGCAGTTCTTC. This translates into CASSLGGGTSSYNEQFF. The V and J genes are TRBV5-1 and TRBJ2-1; D is undetermined. The CDR3 runs to 17 residues. The germline V gene encodes CDR1 SGHRS and CDR2 YFSETQ. V was clipped by 0 bases and J by 0 bases, with 13 bases between them.

The count of this clone is one. The genes are TRBV19 and TRBJ2-3; D unclear. Trimming stripped 9 bases from V and 0 bases from J, with 10 bases between. Germline V gene lookup returns CDR1 LNHDA and CDR2 SQIVND (reference sequence). This CDR3 is 13 amino acids long. The CDR3 DNA follows: TGTGCCAGCGGGCCCGGAAGCACAGATACGCAGTATTTT. It yields the protein CASGPGSTDTQYF.